A single sample is the source of the 9 T cell receptor beta chains below, sequenced in a study of T cell clonality in common variable immunodeficiency. Only in-frame clones appear in the TCRdb table, and some are missing; sequencing was by immunoSEQ multiplex PCR. Recorded here are more than 65,000 clones, none singletons. Material: peripheral blood mononuclear cells. These receptors came from a person aged 18 to 70 in good health.

This clone was seen only a few times. The read ends 3 residues shy of where the CDR3 ends; the end is completed using the germline J gene. This rearrangement joins TRBV10-1 to TRBJ2-7; maybe TRBD2 (5 bases). The CDR3 runs 14 residues. The germline gives CDR1 WNHNN, CDR2 SYGVQD (reference sequence). V was shortened by 4 bases and J by 3 bases, with 13 bases between the two germline ends. The sequenced part of the CDR3 DNA is TGCGCCAGCAGTGCGGCGGGCGCCTTCTACGAG. It is translated as CASSAAGAFYE. The entire CDR3 is CASSAAGAFYEQYF.

This clone was counted many times. Read coverage stops 3 residues before the CDR3 terminus; the germline J gene supplies the remainder. V and J are TRBV5-1 and TRBJ1-1; D gene unclear. This CDR3 is built from 14 residues. Trimming took 4 bases from V and 5 from J, leaving 15 bases between them. The V gene's germline CDR1 is SGHRS and CDR2 YFSETQ. CDR3 residues: CASSTDLVGTEAFF. The sequenced part of the CDR3 DNA is TGCGCCAGCAGCACCGATCTAGTCGGGACTGAA.

This clone was observed at least ten times. The sequenced fragment ends 3 residues before the CDR3 boundary, so the rest is inferred from the germline J gene. The gene calls are TRBV5-6 and TRBJ2-3, with 7 bases matching TRBD1. From germline, CDR1 is SGHDT and CDR2 YYEEEE. After removal of 3 bases from V and 2 bases from J, the junction contained 6 bases not matched to a gene. The CDR3 runs to 15 residues. CDR3 amino acids: CASSSPGQITDTQYF. The sequenced CDR3 bases are TGTGCCAGCAGCTCACCGGGACAGATCACAGATACG.

This clone has a count of ten or more. The read ends 3 residues shy of where the CDR3 ends; the end is completed using the germline J gene. This chain links TRBV18 with TRBJ2-4, with 9 bases that match TRBD2. With 0 bases clipped from V and 0 bases from J, the junction kept 9 bases outside the gene matches. The CDR3 loop spans 19 amino acids. CDR1 and CDR2 from the germline V gene are KGHSH and LQKENI. Incomplete CDR3 DNA: TGTGCCAGCTCACCACCGACAAGCGGGGGGAATATAGCCAAAAACATT. Translating it yields CASSPPTSGGNIAKNI. The CDR3 as a whole reads CASSPPTSGGNIAKNIQYF.

This clone was found many times. Incomplete CDR3 DNA: TGCGCCAGCAGCTTGCGGGACAGGGGGAAAGGC. It translates to CASSLRDRGKG. The whole CDR3 is CASSLRDRGKGYTF. This chain joins TRBV5-1 and TRBJ1-2; 11 bases fit TRBD1. The CDR3 is cut off 3 residues early in the read; its end comes from the germline J gene. This CDR3 region has 14 residues. Germline CDR1 reads SGHRS; CDR2 reads YFSETQ.

Remarks on this clone: The read comes to an end 3 residues before the CDR3 does, leaving the germline J gene to fill in the end. The chain uses TRBV5-4 and TRBJ2-5; 8 bases map to TRBD1. CDR3 length equals 16 residues. CDR1 is SGHNT, CDR2 YYREEE, per germline (reference sequence). The ends lost 4 bases at V and 4 bases at J; junction bases unmatched: 12. The DNA read from the CDR3 is TGTGCCAGCAGCATTGGACCAGGGGGCGCAGGAGAGACC. This sequence encodes CASSIGPGGAGET. The full CDR3 sequence reads CASSIGPGGAGETQYF.

At least ten counts were recorded for this clone. The CDR3 goes on 3 residues after the read ends, and that part is filled in from the germline J gene. The chain links TRBV20-1 to TRBJ1-4; D possibly corresponds to TRBD1 (6 bases). The germline V and J ends were trimmed by 4 bases and 3 bases, with 12 bases remaining between them. Germline CDR1 reads DFQATT; CDR2 reads SNEGSKA (reference sequence). This CDR3 has 14 amino acids. The covered CDR3 bases are TGCAGTGCTATTGGAGGGGGAGCTAATGAAAAA. It codes for CSAIGGGANEK. The entire CDR3 protein reads CSAIGGGANEKLFF.

Ten or more counts support this clone. Read data end 3 residues before the CDR3 end; the end is taken from the germline J gene. The chain links TRBV19 to TRBJ2-3; 12 nucleotides line up with TRBD2. Germline V lookup: CDR1 LNHDA, CDR2 SQIVND (reference sequence). This CDR3 region has 13 residues. After removal of 7 bases from V and 6 bases from J, the junction contained 2 bases not matched to a gene. The CDR3 region is CASTTSGRDTQYF. Partial CDR3 DNA: TGTGCCAGTACAACTAGCGGGAGGGATACG. Looking up the rest from reference TRBV19 and TRBJ2-3 gives the full variable domain: DGGITQSPKYLFRKEGQNVTLSCEQNLNHDAMYWYRQDPGQGLRLIYYSQIVNDFQKGDIAEGYSVSREKKESFPLTVTSAQKNPTAFYLCASTTSGRDTQYFGPGTRLTVL.

This clone was observed at least ten times. CDR3 DNA (partial): TGCGCCCCCCGTGGGGGACAGGGGAGCTCCTACGAG. Its translation is CAPRGGQGSSYE. The whole CDR3 sequence reads CAPRGGQGSSYEQYF. V and J are TRBV10-1 and TRBJ2-7; 10 bases fit TRBD1. The read ends 3 residues shy of where the CDR3 ends; the end is completed using the germline J gene. Germline V gene lookup returns CDR1 WNHNN and CDR2 SYGVQD (reference sequence). Trimming cost V 11 bases and J 0 bases; bases outside gene matches: 10. This CDR3 contains 15 residues.